A single sample gave rise to the 32 T cell receptor beta chains below, sequenced in a study of blood T cell repertoires in COVID-19. Repertoires were generated with immunoSEQ multiplex PCR, while TCRdb's copy carries only in-frame clones and drops some. Of roughly 250,000 clones in the sample, about 89% were seen once. Sequenced sample: PBMCs or T cells enriched from blood (not recorded which). Receptors were obtained from a human donor in a cohort exposed to, infected with or recovered from COVID-19 (not recorded which). The donor label of this sample is uncertain.

This clone was observed a few times. V usage is TRBV7-6 and J usage is TRBJ1-1; D uncertain. From germline, CDR1 is SGHVS and CDR2 FNYEAQ. V shed 1 base and J shed 10 bases, with 13 bases lying between them. This CDR3 contains 13 residues. The CDR3 bases are TGTGCCAGCAGCTTAGATTCGGGTGATCGAGCTTTCTTT. This gives the protein CASSLDSGDRAFF. Complete variable domain (other parts from reference TRBV7-6 and TRBJ1-1): GAGVSQSPRYKVTKRGQDVALRCDPISGHVSLYWYRQALGQGPEFLTYFNYEAQQDKSGLPNDRFSAERPEGSISTLTIQRTEQRDSAMYRCASSLDSGDRAFFGQGTRLTVV.

This sequence joins TRBV3-1 (or the pseudogene TRBV3-2) and TRBJ2-7, with a weak D call TRBD1 (5 bases). Trimming removed 4 bases from V and 2 bases from J, with 12 bases in between. CDR3 length: 14 amino acids. The germline CDR1 and CDR2 sequences are LGHDT and YNNKEL (reference sequence). The CDR3 protein is CASSLRVFTYEQYF. DNA for the CDR3: TGTGCCAGCAGCCTCAGGGTTTTCACCTACGAGCAGTACTTC.

The chain couples TRBV12-3 or TRBV12-4 to TRBJ2-2; D unclear. CDR3 length: 13 amino acids. The germline V and J ends were trimmed by 6 bases and 3 bases, with 8 bases remaining between them. CDR3 loop: CASSPLDTGELFF. Here the CDR3 DNA reads TGTGCCAGCAGCCCCCTTGACACCGGGGAGCTGTTTTTT.

The chain couples TRBV10-3 to TRBJ2-1; maybe TRBD2 (5 bases). Germline CDR1 reads ENHRY; CDR2 reads SYGVKD. The CDR3 runs 13 residues. V lost 8 bases, J lost 4 bases, and 12 bases lay in between. CDR3 bases: TGTGCCATCGGCCCAGCGGAGTACAATGAGCAGTTCTTC. It specifies CAIGPAEYNEQFF.

V and J are TRBV28 and TRBJ1-1; D is undetermined. Germline V gene sequence: CDR1 MDHEN, CDR2 SYDVKM. CDR3 length: 12 residues. With 11 bases removed from V and 4 bases from J, the gap between germline ends came to 14 bases. This chain's CDR3 is CASEGAVTEAFF. The DNA for the CDR3 is TGTGCCTCAGAGGGTGCGGTCACTGAAGCTTTCTTT. The full variable domain, rest sourced from reference TRBV28 and TRBJ1-1, is DVKVTQSSRYLVKRTGEKVFLECVQDMDHENMFWYRQDPGLGLRLIYFSYDVKMKEKGDIPEGYSVSREKKERFSLILESASTNQTSMYLCASEGAVTEAFFGQGTRLTVV.

The chain joins TRBV18 to TRBJ2-1, with 11 nucleotides matching TRBD2. Per germline, CDR1 KGHSH and CDR2 LQKENI. V gave up 4 bases and J gave up 10 bases; unmatched junction bases: 12. CDR3 length: 16 amino acids. Here the CDR3 DNA reads TGTGCCAGCTCACTCCGGGATAGCGGGGGGGCTCGGGAGCAGTTCTTC. Residues: CASSLRDSGGAREQFF.

The chain recombines TRBV5-4 with TRBJ2-1, with TRBD2 matching over 10 bases. The CDR3 spans 15 residues. From germline, CDR1 is SGHNT and CDR2 YYREEE (reference sequence). Unmatched junction bases numbered 10, after V lost 5 bases and J lost 8 bases. The CDR3 sequence is CASRLSGGPLDEQFF. Written as DNA, the CDR3 is TGTGCCAGCAGACTTAGCGGGGGGCCCTTGGATGAGCAGTTCTTC.

The gene calls are TRBV2 and TRBJ1-6, with a tentative D call TRBD1 (5 bases). V was trimmed by 6 bases and J by 8 bases, leaving 17 bases between them. Germline CDR1 is SNHLY and CDR2 is FYNNEI. The length of the CDR3 is 15 residues. The DNA of the CDR3 is TGTGCCAGCAGGGATTTGGGCAAAGGGGATTCACCCCTCCACTTT. This codes for CASRDLGKGDSPLHF.

The chain recombines TRBV10-3 with TRBJ2-2; 7 nucleotides match TRBD1. The CDR3 has 17 amino acids. The trim removed 4 bases at V and 2 bases at J, leaving 10 bases unmatched. CDR1 is ENHRY, CDR2 SYGVKD, per germline. The CDR3 sequence: CAISGFQGVPNTGELFF. The DNA for the CDR3 is TGTGCCATCAGTGGATTCCAGGGGGTCCCCAACACCGGGGAGCTGTTTTTT.

This clone was picked up one time. The genes are TRBV15 and TRBJ1-4, with 9 bases lining up with TRBD1. The CDR3 runs 14 residues. Germline CDR1 reads LNHNV; CDR2 reads YYDKDF (reference sequence). V lost 1 base to trimming and J lost 8 bases; unmatched junction nucleotides: 2. For the CDR3, the DNA is TGTGCCACCAGCAGAGGACAGGGGGGCGAAAAACTGTTTTTT. Translation gives CATSRGQGGEKLFF.

CDR3: CASRTGKAGELFF. CDR3 bases: TGTGCCAGCAGGACAGGGAAGGCCGGGGAGCTGTTTTTT. The rearrangement uses TRBV21-1 and TRBJ2-2; the table's TRBD1 call for D was not verified on the DNA. TRBV21-1 is termed a pseudogene. This CDR3 region has 13 residues.

The DNA for the CDR3 is TGTGCCAGCAGTTTATCGACAGGGAGGATGAACACTGAAGCTTTCTTT. It encodes CASSLSTGRMNTEAFF. This sequence joins TRBV27 and TRBJ1-1, with TRBD1 matching 7 bases. This CDR3 is 16 amino acids long. The germline gives CDR1 MNHEY, CDR2 SMNVEV (reference sequence). The ends lost 0 bases at V and 0 bases at J; junction bases unmatched: 4.

The chain links TRBV5-1 to TRBJ1-6; 8 bases align to TRBD1. The V gene's germline CDR1 is SGHRS and CDR2 YFSETQ. The V and J ends lost 3 bases and 8 bases, in that order; junction bases with no gene match: 7. The CDR3 contains 15 residues. CDR3 protein: CASSSQGAFDSPLHF. The DNA of the CDR3 is TGCGCCAGCAGCTCTCAGGGGGCATTTGATTCACCCCTCCACTTT.

This clone was seen only a few times. This chain links TRBV16 with TRBJ1-2; no reliable D call. Germline V CDR1 and CDR2: KGHSY, FQNENV. The CDR3 consists of 13 residues. Trimming took off 4 bases at V and 2 bases at J, with 8 bases between the two ends. The CDR3 nucleotides read TGTGCCAGCAGCCCAGGTTCCAACTATGGCTACACCTTC. Translation: CASSPGSNYGYTF.

The rearrangement uses TRBV10-3 and TRBJ2-7; 7 nucleotides align to TRBD1. J gave up 5 bases and V 6 bases, and 7 bases lay outside the gene matches. Per the germline V gene, CDR1 is ENHRY and CDR2 is SYGVKD. This CDR3 is built from 13 residues. CDR3 nucleotide sequence: TGTGCCATCAGAACAGGGGCCCCGGACGAGCAGTACTTC. Translating it yields CAIRTGAPDEQYF.

This chain links TRBV9 with TRBJ2-1; D is perhaps TRBD2 (6 bases). Germline CDR1 is SGDLS and CDR2 is YYNGEE. The V and J ends lost 0 bases and 0 bases respectively, with 10 bases between them. This CDR3 contains 16 residues. CDR3 region: CASSVAAGSSYNEQFF. The CDR3 nucleotides read TGTGCCAGCAGCGTAGCGGCGGGGAGCTCCTACAATGAGCAGTTCTTC.

The rearrangement joins TRBV5-5 to TRBJ2-7; 7 positions agree with TRBD1. Germline V gene data show CDR1 as SGHKS and CDR2 as YYEKEE (reference sequence). This CDR3 has 14 residues. Trimming removed 3 bases from V and 2 bases from J; junction bases left unmatched: 5. DNA of the CDR3: TGTGCCAGCAGCTACCCAGGGGGTACCTACGAGCAGTACTTC. Its translation is CASSYPGGTYEQYF.

Comments on this clone: Other DNA sequences within the sample encode an identical CDR3. The V gene is TRBV7-2, the J gene TRBJ2-2; a possible D gene is TRBD1 (5 bases). Trimming pared 5 bases from V and 4 bases from J, leaving 8 bases between. Germline V gene lookup returns CDR1 SGHTA and CDR2 FQGNSA. This CDR3 region has 13 residues. The CDR3 loop is CASSGAPTGELFF. As DNA, the CDR3 is TGTGCCAGCAGCGGGGCCCCCACCGGGGAGCTGTTTTTT.

In DNA form, the CDR3 reads TGCGCCAGCAGCTTCTTCAACGCAGCTAACTATGGCTACACCTTC. Residues: CASSFFNAANYGYTF. The chain is built from TRBV5-1 and TRBJ1-2; D is unclear. The CDR3 covers 15 residues. Germline assignment: CDR1 SGHRS and CDR2 YFSETQ. V lost 2 bases to trimming and J lost 0 bases, with 11 bases between them.

About this clone itself: Other DNA sequences of this sample code for an identical CDR3. This chain connects TRBV19 to TRBJ1-2, with a possible D match to TRBD1 (6 bases). V was pared by 5 bases and J by 2 bases, with 9 bases between. The CDR3 length is 13 residues. Germline loops: CDR1 LNHDA, CDR2 SQIVND (reference sequence). The DNA of the CDR3 is TGTGCCAGTAGTTTAACAGGGAACTATGGCTACACCTTC. It specifies CASSLTGNYGYTF.

This clone was found once. The V call is TRBV9, the J call TRBJ2-1, with 10 bases fitting TRBD2. The CDR3 loop spans 16 amino acids. V lost 3 bases, J lost 7 bases, and 10 bases stayed unmatched. In germline, CDR1 is SGDLS, CDR2 YYNGEE. CDR3 residues: CASSGLKRGGLNEQFF. As DNA, the CDR3 is TGTGCCAGCAGCGGACTAAAGCGGGGGGGCCTTAATGAGCAGTTCTTC.

This chain joins TRBV7-2 and TRBJ2-1, with D possibly matching TRBD1 (6 bases). The CDR3 has 19 amino acids. The V end was cut by 1 base, the J end by 9 bases, with 28 bases between. CDR1 and CDR2 (germline): SGHTA, FQGNSA. In nucleotides, the CDR3 is TGTGCCAGCAGCTTAGGCACCCGGATGGGGGCCCCCGATACAAGTGAGCAGTTCTTC. This sequence encodes CASSLGTRMGAPDTSEQFF.

The V call is TRBV11-2, the J call TRBJ2-7; no clear D. Between the trimmed V and J ends, which lost 0 bases and 7 bases, there was a span of 7 bases. CDR1 and CDR2 (germline): SGHAT, FQNNGV. CDR3 length: 12 residues. The CDR3 protein is CASSLDELEQYF. The CDR3 nucleotides are TGTGCCAGCAGCTTAGATGAACTAGAGCAGTACTTC. Filled out from reference TRBV11-2 and TRBJ2-7, the complete variable domain reads EAGVAQSPRYKIIEKRQSVAFWCNPISGHATLYWYQQILGQGPKLLIQFQNNGVVDDSQLPKDRFSAERLKGVDSTLKIQPAKLEDSAVYLCASSLDELEQYFGPGTRLTVT.

V and J are TRBV7-9 and TRBJ2-7; D unclear. The CDR3 loop spans 13 amino acids. CDR1 is SEHNR and CDR2 is FQNEAQ in the germline V gene (reference sequence). V was clipped by 5 bases and J by 2 bases, with 10 bases between them. CDR3 sequence: CASSPQQTYEQYF. Written as DNA, the CDR3 is TGTGCCAGCAGCCCCCAACAGACCTACGAGCAGTACTTC.

The J gene is TRBJ1-1, the V gene TRBV19; D not resolved. CDR3 length: 13 residues. Germline CDR1 reads LNHDA; CDR2 reads SQIVND (reference sequence). The V end was cut by 5 bases, the J end by 1 base, with 8 bases between. CDR3 protein: CASSQYRNTEAFF. For the CDR3, the DNA is TGTGCCAGTAGTCAATACAGGAACACTGAAGCTTTCTTT.

The genes are TRBV5-4 and TRBJ1-1; D not resolved. The CDR3 length is 14 residues. The V gene's germline CDR1 is SGHNT and CDR2 YYREEE (reference sequence). Trimming cost V 6 bases and J 1 base, with 13 bases left between them. The CDR3 spells CASNLRGGNTEAFF. In DNA, the CDR3 is TGTGCCAGCAACCTACGAGGAGGGAACACTGAAGCTTTCTTT.

The rearrangement links TRBV30 to TRBJ2-5, with 8 bases matching TRBD1. Unmatched junction bases numbered 4, after V lost 4 bases and J lost 3 bases. This CDR3 region has 13 residues. Per germline, CDR1 GTSNPN and CDR2 SVGIG (reference sequence). This CDR3 reads CAWNRGAEETQYF. Written as DNA, the CDR3 is TGTGCCTGGAACAGGGGGGCAGAAGAGACCCAGTACTTC.

The chain has TRBV21-1 and TRBJ2-7; the table gives TRBD2 as D, unverified against the DNA. TRBV21-1 is termed a pseudogene. This CDR3 contains 13 residues. The CDR3 is CASRYRVPYEQYF. The CDR3 DNA reads TGTGCCAGCAGGTACCGGGTACCTTACGAGCAGTACTTC.

V gene TRBV10-3 combines with J gene TRBJ1-5; TRBD1 aligns across 7 bases. The CDR3 is 14 residues long. The V segment lost 4 bases and the J segment 4 bases; nucleotides outside the gene matches: 4. Germline-derived CDR1 and CDR2 are ENHRY and SYGVKD. Here the CDR3 DNA reads TGTGCCATCAGTGCGGTGACAGGGAATCAGCCCCAGCATTTT. Its translation: CAISAVTGNQPQHF.

The V gene is TRBV7-9, the J gene TRBJ2-3, with D possibly matching TRBD2 (5 bases). Trimming pared 0 bases from V and 1 base from J, leaving 5 bases between. Germline assignment: CDR1 SEHNR and CDR2 FQNEAQ (reference sequence). This CDR3 is 14 amino acids long. DNA of the CDR3: TGTGCCAGCAGCTTAGCGCGGGGCACAGATACGCAGTATTTT. Protein: CASSLARGTDTQYF.

CDR3 DNA sequence: TGCGCCAGCAGCTTACCCCCGGGGATTGAAGCTTTCTTT. The encoded protein is CASSLPPGIEAFF. The chain uses TRBV5-1 and TRBJ1-1; D call uncertain. This CDR3 has 13 residues. The V and J ends lost 2 bases and 7 bases respectively, with 12 bases between them. Germline V gene sequence: CDR1 SGHRS, CDR2 YFSETQ.

The chain recombines TRBV18 with TRBJ2-7, with 8 bases identical to TRBD1. The J segment lost 7 bases and the V segment lost 3 bases, leaving 11 bases of the junction unmatched. Germline V gives CDR1 KGHSH, CDR2 LQKENI. The CDR3 has 15 amino acids. As DNA, the CDR3 is TGTGCCAGCTCACCCCTGGACAGGGCCGATGGGGAGCAGTACTTC. Its translation is CASSPLDRADGEQYF.